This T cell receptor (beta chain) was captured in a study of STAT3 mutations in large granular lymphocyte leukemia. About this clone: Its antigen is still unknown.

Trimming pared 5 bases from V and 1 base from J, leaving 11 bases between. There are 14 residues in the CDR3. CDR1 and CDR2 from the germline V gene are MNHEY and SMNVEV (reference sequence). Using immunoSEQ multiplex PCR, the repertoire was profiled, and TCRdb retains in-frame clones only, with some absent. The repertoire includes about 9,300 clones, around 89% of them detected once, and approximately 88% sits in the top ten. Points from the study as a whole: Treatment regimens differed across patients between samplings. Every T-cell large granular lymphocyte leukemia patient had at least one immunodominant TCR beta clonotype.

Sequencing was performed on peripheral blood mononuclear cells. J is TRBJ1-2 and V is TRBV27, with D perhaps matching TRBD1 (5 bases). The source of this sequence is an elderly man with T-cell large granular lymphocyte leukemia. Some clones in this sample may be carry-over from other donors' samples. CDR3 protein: CASSRDGRNYGYTF. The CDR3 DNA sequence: TGTGCCAGCAGTCGGGACGGTCGTAACTATGGCTACACCTTC.